This T cell receptor (beta chain) was captured by sequencing in a study of CD8+ T cells in alopecia areata. RNA extraction and reverse transcription yielded cDNA as sequencing template. Sequencing was performed with immunoSEQ multiplex PCR; in TCRdb, only in-frame clones are kept and a portion is missing. The sample shows 180,000 or so clones, 63% of them seen only once. CDR1 is SQVTM, CDR2 ANQGSEA, per germline. CDR3 length: 14 amino acids. The J segment lost 5 bases and the V segment lost 6 bases, leaving 6 bases of the junction unmatched. This clone turned up a few times. The sequence derives from a human donor with alopecia areata. Here the sequenced sample was CD4+ T cells sorted from blood, taken at week 0. The chain links TRBV29-1 to TRBJ2-2; the match to TRBD2 covers 10 bases. DNA for the CDR3: TGCAGCGTCGCACCGGGACTAGCGACCGGGGAGCTGTTTTTT. This sequence encodes CSVAPGLATGELFF.